Following are 8 T cell receptor beta chains from one sample sequenced in a study of CD8+CD57+ T cells in acquired aplastic anemia. Investigators profiled TCR beta VDJ and CDR3 from genomic DNA template. TCRdb reprocessed the reads via MiXCR and lists one record per CDR3 protein. The table shows under 200,000 distinct CDR3 sequences, with about three fifths occurring only once. The sequenced sample was sorted CD4+, CD8+, or CD8+CD57+ T cells (not recorded which) from PBMCs. The receptors were sampled from a human donor in good health.

This clonotype was seen repeatedly, ten times or more. The CDR3 DNA sequence: TGTGCCAGCAGCCCGGGACAGGGGGTCCTCAAAAACATTCAGTACTTC. It specifies CASSPGQGVLKNIQYF. The rearrangement uses TRBV2 and TRBJ2-4, with 11 bases fitting TRBD1. Germline V CDR1 and CDR2: SNHLY, FYNNEI. This CDR3 comprises 16 residues. J was trimmed by 3 bases and V by 6 bases; bases with no gene match: 7.

This clonotype showed up many times. The CDR3 region is CASSLTGQGATEAFF. CDR3 nucleotide sequence: TGTGCCAGCAGCTTGACGGGACAGGGGGCTACTGAAGCTTTCTTT. V is TRBV5-8 and J is TRBJ1-1; the match to TRBD1 covers 12 bases. Germline V gene lookup returns CDR1 SGHTS and CDR2 YDEGEE. The V segment lost 1 base and the J segment 5 bases; nucleotides outside the gene matches: 3. CDR3 size: 15 residues.

The chain is built from TRBV30 and TRBJ1-1; no reliable D call. Germline values: CDR1 GTSNPN, CDR2 SVGIG (reference sequence). Trimming removed 4 bases at V and 2 bases at J, with 5 bases between. This CDR3 is built from 11 residues. CDR3 amino acids: CAWNVNTEAFF. The CDR3 DNA is TGTGCCTGGAACGTAAACACTGAAGCTTTCTTT.

This chain joins TRBV20-1 and TRBJ1-1; 7 bases are shared with TRBD1. The V gene end was trimmed by 5 bases and the J gene end by 0 bases; junction bases not matched to a gene: 6. Germline lookup yields CDR1 DFQATT and CDR2 SNEGSKA (reference sequence). This CDR3 is built from 14 residues. The CDR3: CSADPTGMNTEAFF. CDR3 DNA sequence: TGCAGTGCTGACCCGACAGGGATGAACACTGAAGCTTTCTTT.

This chain joins TRBV29-1 and TRBJ2-1; D is unclear. The germline V and J ends were trimmed by 4 bases and 4 bases, with 5 bases remaining between them. There are 11 residues in the CDR3. In germline, CDR1 is SQVTM, CDR2 ANQGSEA. The CDR3 reads CSVVAYNEQFF. CDR3 DNA sequence: TGCAGCGTTGTGGCGTACAATGAGCAGTTCTTC.

This chain uses TRBV5-6 with TRBJ1-1; D gene ambiguous. Germline CDR1 is SGHDT and CDR2 is YYEEEE. The CDR3 has 14 residues. Trimming removed 4 bases at V and 1 base at J, with 11 bases between. The CDR3 DNA reads TGTGCCAGCAGCCTGCCGACCTCGAACACTGAAGCTTTCTTT. Its protein is CASSLPTSNTEAFF.

There are many counts of this clonotype. The chain uses TRBV6-5 and TRBJ1-2, with D maybe TRBD1 (5 bases). The CDR3 is 11 amino acids. Germline lookup yields CDR1 MNHEY and CDR2 SVGAGI. Trimming stripped 6 bases from V and 6 bases from J, with 8 bases between. CDR3 sequence (DNA): TGTGCCAGCAGGGGGCCAAATGGCTACACCTTC. As protein: CASRGPNGYTF.

This clonotype was seen more than once but under ten times. The CDR3 region is CASSWRGQPQETQYF. The CDR3 region has the DNA TGTGCCAGCAGCTGGAGGGGACAGCCCCAAGAGACCCAGTACTTC. This chain uses TRBV7-8 with TRBJ2-5; D possibly corresponds to TRBD1 (7 bases). Germline CDR1 reads SGHVS; CDR2 reads FQNEAQ. Trimming left V 4 bases short and J 1 base short, with 13 bases between. There are 15 residues in the CDR3.